These T cell receptor beta chains were read from a single sample in a study of immune evolution from preneoplasia to lung adenocarcinoma. The assay was immunoSEQ multiplex PCR, and TCRdb's table has in-frame clones only and misses some. The table has over 9,500 clones, more than 75% seen once; the top ten hold 2.9%. Sequencing used FFPE invasive lung adenocarcinoma tissue. The receptors stem from a person aged 70 to 85 with invasive lung adenocarcinoma. Some clones in this sample may be carry-over from other donors' samples. Both conserved end residues are part of each CDR3.

TRBV9 CASSVASGGNTGELFF
TRBV18 CASSPEWQVNTGELFF
TRBV9 CASSFGQGADTQYF
TRBV4-2 CASSLLRGEPLGTGFTDTQYF
TRBV18 CASSKREGIHEQFF
TRBV18 CASSPPISLVPGELFF
TRBV9 CASSVVGSNQPQHF
TRBV15 CATSIYHGDTEAFF
TRBV29-1 CSVDVSPLQETQYF
TRBV28 CASSFFERGQNTEAFF